This is a list of T cell receptor beta chains from one sample in a study of cytomegalovirus exposure and HLA in healthy donors. Assay: immunoSEQ multiplex PCR; the TCRdb copy retains only in-frame clones and omits some. Of fewer than 85,000 clones in the sample, about 93% were seen once. Sequenced: PBMCs. The receptors originated from a woman aged 18-29 years in good health and CMV-seronegative. CDR3s leave out the opening cysteine and the closing phenylalanine or tryptophan. The order of the fields is V gene, J gene, CDR3 protein.

TRBV28	TRBJ1-5	ASSPPNQPQH
TRBV6-6	TRBJ2-7	ASSPRQGTYEQY
TRBV6-5	TRBJ2-7	ASSPSSATYEQY
TRBV6-1	TRBJ1-1	ASSEAPTSGSKAF
TRBV6-5	TRBJ2-7	ASSRQSAEQY
TRBV7-2	TRBJ2-3	ASSLLITGTDTQY
TRBV19	TRBJ1-6	ASREASYNSPLH
TRBV2	TRBJ1-1	ASSESGTGGRAF
TRBV9	TRBJ1-2	ASSVQQGAGGYT
TRBV18	TRBJ2-7	ASSPQSTSYEQY
TRBV10-3	TRBJ1-4	AISDFLEGPTNEKLF
TRBV5-5	TRBJ2-7	ASSTGTGFYEQY
TRBV11-2	TRBJ1-1	ASSADRARSEAF
TRBV10-3	TRBJ2-5	AISSGTGVETQY
TRBV7-9	TRBJ2-7	ASSNEGGGAEQY
TRBV13	TRBJ2-7	ASSFNFPYEQY
TRBV5-1	TRBJ2-5	ASSPGQGGQY
TRBV10-3	TRBJ1-5	AISEGQGNQPQH
TRBV18	TRBJ1-2	ASFIRSIGADYGYT
TRBV28	TRBJ1-2	ASSPRRTGGYGYT
TRBV5-6	TRBJ2-7	ASSLVGQSGEQY
TRBV7-2	TRBJ2-1	ASSSTGQSSYNEQF
TRBV10-3	TRBJ2-7	AINNAGEQY
TRBV19	TRBJ1-5	ASSLYNQPQH
TRBV7-3	TRBJ2-2	ASRGRGGSPTGELF
TRBV5-1	TRBJ1-6	ASSPRTGGNSPLH
TRBV9	TRBJ1-6	ASSVGGVGDRANSPLH
TRBV6-5	TRBJ1-2	ASRGQGYYGYT
TRBV5-6	TRBJ2-7	ASSLGPLYEQY
TRBV14	TRBJ1-2	ASSRSADRGNGYT
TRBV7-2	TRBJ2-7	ASSLARTGGEQY
TRBV4-3	TRBJ1-5	ASSLELGTGEH
TRBV25-1	TRBJ1-6	ASSESVAVSPLH
TRBV7-7	TRBJ1-4	ATATGDNEKLF
TRBV9	TRBJ2-2	ASSPRTANTGELF
TRBV27	TRBJ1-5	ASSLSYRTNQPQH
TRBV15	TRBJ1-2	ATSRDGGGGSYGYT
TRBV7-9	TRBJ1-1	ASSPNRGSTEAF
TRBV28	TRBJ2-7	ASGFRGPSYEQY
TRBV6-1	TRBJ2-3	ASRGRTLRTDTQY
TRBV18	TRBJ1-4	ASSPLDGSGTNEKLF
TRBV28	TRBJ1-3	ASATPGLSSGNTIY
TRBV7-2	TRBJ2-1	ASSLGGGTYNEQF
TRBV7-6	TRBJ2-2	ASSADRAVTGELF
TRBV29-1	TRBJ2-1	SVEGQGADNEQF
TRBV30	TRBJ1-2	AWSASGANYGYT
TRBV15	TRBJ2-1	ATSTPLGESGLSSYNEQF
TRBV18	TRBJ2-7	ASLTGQASGEQY
TRBV4-1	TRBJ2-1	ASSQRSGGAYNEQF
TRBV6-5	TRBJ1-1	ASRGGARYEAF
TRBV6-1	TRBJ2-7	ASKVSTGAYEQY